This T cell receptor (beta chain) was recovered during a study of cytomegalovirus exposure and HLA in healthy donors. The donors were healthy bone marrow donors. A remark on this clone: Its cognate antigen is unknown.

60 Vbeta and 13 Jbeta primers were used in PCR. TCRdb's copy holds only in-frame clones and misses some; the assay was immunoSEQ multiplex PCR. The sample comprises about 130,000 clones, nearly 85% of which are singletons, and roughly 1.2% rests with the top ten. The J segment lost 5 bases and the V segment lost 4 bases, leaving 2 bases of the junction unmatched. The CDR3 covers 12 residues. Germline CDR1 is SGHTS and CDR2 is YDEGEE. Study-wide points: Reports state that TCR beta sequences accurately predicted most subjects' HLA-A and HLA-B alleles. Earlier results showed most TCR beta V segments being productive about 87% or about 30% of the time. The study designated around 150 TCR beta chains cytomegalovirus-associated.

The genes are TRBV5-8 and TRBJ1-1, with 7 bases that match TRBD1. The TCR originated in a boy aged 5-17 years in good health and CMV-seronegative. Sample: PBMCs. The CDR3 coding sequence is TGTGCCAGCAGCCACAGGGGAACTGAAGCTTTCTTT. Translating it yields CASSHRGTEAFF.